This entry describes one T cell receptor beta chain. This specimen belongs to a study of blood T cell repertoires in COVID-19. Study details: PBMCs, B-cell-depleted T cells, or T cells provided the cDNA or gDNA that made up the material.

Assay used: immunoSEQ multiplex PCR; TCRdb lists only in-frame clones, some missing. The sample yields about 72,000 clones, approximately 87% seen once. The CDR3 is 24 residues long. The chain couples TRBV21-1 to TRBJ1-5; whether TRBD1, the table's D call, matches the DNA was not checked. TRBV21-1 is tagged as a pseudogene. This clonotype was obtained from a woman over 75 with acute or convalescent COVID-19. Sequencing input: peripheral blood. Here the CDR3 DNA reads TGTGCCAGCAGCAAAGCGAAAGCGGAAACGGGAGCGGGACAGGGTCCATATAGCAATCAGCCCCAGCATTTT. Translation: CASSKAKAETGAGQGPYSNQPQHF.